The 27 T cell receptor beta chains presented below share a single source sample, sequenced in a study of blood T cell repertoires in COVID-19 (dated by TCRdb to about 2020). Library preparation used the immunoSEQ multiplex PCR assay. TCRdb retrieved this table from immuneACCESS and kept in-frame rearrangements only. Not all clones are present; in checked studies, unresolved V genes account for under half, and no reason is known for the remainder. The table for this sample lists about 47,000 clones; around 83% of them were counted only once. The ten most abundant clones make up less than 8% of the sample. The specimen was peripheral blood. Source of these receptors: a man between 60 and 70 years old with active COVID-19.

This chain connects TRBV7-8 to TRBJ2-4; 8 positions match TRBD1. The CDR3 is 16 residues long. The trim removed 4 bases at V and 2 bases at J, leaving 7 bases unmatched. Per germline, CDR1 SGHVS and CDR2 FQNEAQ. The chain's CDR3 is CASSSGQARPKNIQYF. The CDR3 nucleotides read TGTGCCAGCAGCTCGGGACAGGCGAGGCCCAAAAACATTCAGTACTTC.

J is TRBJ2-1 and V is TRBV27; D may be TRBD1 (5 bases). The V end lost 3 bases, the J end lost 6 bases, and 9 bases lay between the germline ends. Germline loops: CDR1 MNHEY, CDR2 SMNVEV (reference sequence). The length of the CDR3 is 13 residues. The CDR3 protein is CASSFYRGNEQFF. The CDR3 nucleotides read TGTGCCAGCAGTTTCTATAGGGGCAATGAGCAGTTCTTC.

CDR3: CASSHDLTGELFF. The DNA for the CDR3 is TGTGCCAGCAGTCACGACTTGACCGGGGAGCTGTTTTTT. J is TRBJ2-2 and V is TRBV28; unclear D gene. Trimming shortened V by 5 bases and J by 5 bases, and 9 bases separated the two germline ends. The CDR3 covers 13 residues. Germline CDR1 is MDHEN and CDR2 is SYDVKM.

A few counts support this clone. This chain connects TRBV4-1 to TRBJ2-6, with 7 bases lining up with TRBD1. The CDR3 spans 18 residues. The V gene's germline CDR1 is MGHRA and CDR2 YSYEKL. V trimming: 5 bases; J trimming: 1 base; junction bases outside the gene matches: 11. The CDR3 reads CASSYASGGRSGANVLTF. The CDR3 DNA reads TGCGCCAGCAGCTATGCGTCAGGGGGAAGATCTGGGGCCAACGTCCTGACTTTC.

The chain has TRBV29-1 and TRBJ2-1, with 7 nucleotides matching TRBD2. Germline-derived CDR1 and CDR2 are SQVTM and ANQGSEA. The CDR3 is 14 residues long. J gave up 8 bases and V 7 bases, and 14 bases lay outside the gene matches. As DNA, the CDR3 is TGCAGCGCCGAAGGGGAGGGGAGGATGGATGAGCAGTTCTTC. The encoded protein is CSAEGEGRMDEQFF.

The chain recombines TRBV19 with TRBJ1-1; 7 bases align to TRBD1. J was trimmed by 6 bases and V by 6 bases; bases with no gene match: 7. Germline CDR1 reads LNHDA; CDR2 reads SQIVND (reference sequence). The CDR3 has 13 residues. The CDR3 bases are TGTGCCAGTAGGACAGGGAGAAATTCTGAAGCTTTCTTT. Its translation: CASRTGRNSEAFF.

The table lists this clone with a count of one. The CDR3: CASSPNQGAYGYTF. The CDR3, as DNA: TGTGCCAGCAGTCCGAACCAGGGGGCCTATGGCTACACCTTC. This chain links TRBV6-5 with TRBJ1-2; 8 bases agree with TRBD1. This CDR3 is built from 14 residues. In germline, CDR1 is MNHEY, CDR2 SVGAGI. The V gene end was trimmed by 5 bases and the J gene end by 4 bases; junction bases not matched to a gene: 6.

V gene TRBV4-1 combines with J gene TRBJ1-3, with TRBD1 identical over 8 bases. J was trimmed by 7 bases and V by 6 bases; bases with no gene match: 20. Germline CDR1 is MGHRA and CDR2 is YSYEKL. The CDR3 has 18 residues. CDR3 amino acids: CASRKERFGSTGENTIYF. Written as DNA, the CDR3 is TGCGCCAGCAGAAAGGAGAGGTTTGGGTCGACAGGGGAGAACACCATATATTTT.

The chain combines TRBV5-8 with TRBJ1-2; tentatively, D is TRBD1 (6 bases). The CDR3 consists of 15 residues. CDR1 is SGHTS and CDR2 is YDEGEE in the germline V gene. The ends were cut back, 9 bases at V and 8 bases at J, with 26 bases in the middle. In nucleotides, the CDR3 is TGTGCCAAAAGAGTCCGACAGGAGCTAATAGGGGGCTACACCTTC. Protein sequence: CAKRVRQELIGGYTF.

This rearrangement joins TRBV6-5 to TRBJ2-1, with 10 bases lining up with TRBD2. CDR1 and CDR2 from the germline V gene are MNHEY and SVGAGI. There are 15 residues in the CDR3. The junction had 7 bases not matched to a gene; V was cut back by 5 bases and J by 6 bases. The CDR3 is CASSPGLATGNEQFF. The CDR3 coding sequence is TGTGCCAGCAGTCCGGGACTAGCGACGGGCAATGAGCAGTTCTTC.

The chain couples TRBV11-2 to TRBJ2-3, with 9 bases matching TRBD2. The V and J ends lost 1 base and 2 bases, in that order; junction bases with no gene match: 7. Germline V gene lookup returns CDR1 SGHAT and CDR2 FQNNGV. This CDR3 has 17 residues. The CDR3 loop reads CASSLVWRGGSTDTQYF. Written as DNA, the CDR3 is TGTGCCAGCAGCTTAGTCTGGCGGGGGGGTTCCACAGATACGCAGTATTTT.

Written as DNA, the CDR3 is TGTGCCAGCAGTGCTCTAGCGGGCGCCGGGGAGCTGTTTTTT. Its protein is CASSALAGAGELFF. The gene calls are TRBV6-4 and TRBJ2-2; TRBD2 matches 8 bases. The CDR3 is 14 amino acids. After removal of 4 bases from V and 6 bases from J, the junction contained 4 bases not matched to a gene. Germline V gives CDR1 MRHNA, CDR2 SNTAGT.

In DNA, the CDR3 is TGCGCCAGCAGCCAAGAAGGTCGGGCCGACAGTCGCAATCAGCCCCAGCATTTT. Translation gives CASSQEGRADSRNQPQHF. The V and J genes are TRBV4-1 and TRBJ1-5; TRBD1 might be the D (5 bases). CDR1 is MGHRA, CDR2 YSYEKL, per germline. The CDR3 length is 18 residues. The V gene lost 0 bases and the J gene lost 2 bases, with 17 bases spanning the gap.

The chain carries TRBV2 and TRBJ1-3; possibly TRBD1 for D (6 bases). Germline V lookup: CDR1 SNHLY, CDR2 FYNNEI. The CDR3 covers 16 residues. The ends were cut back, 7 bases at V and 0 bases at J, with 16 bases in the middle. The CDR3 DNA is TGTGCCAGCACAGGGGACTATACTAACTCTGGAAACACCATATATTTT. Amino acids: CASTGDYTNSGNTIYF.

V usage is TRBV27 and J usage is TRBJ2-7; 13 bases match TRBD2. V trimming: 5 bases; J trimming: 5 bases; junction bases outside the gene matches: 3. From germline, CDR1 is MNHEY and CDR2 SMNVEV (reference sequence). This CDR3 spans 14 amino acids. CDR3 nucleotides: TGTGCCAGCAGTCCCGGGACTAGCGGGAACGAGCAGTACTTC. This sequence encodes CASSPGTSGNEQYF.

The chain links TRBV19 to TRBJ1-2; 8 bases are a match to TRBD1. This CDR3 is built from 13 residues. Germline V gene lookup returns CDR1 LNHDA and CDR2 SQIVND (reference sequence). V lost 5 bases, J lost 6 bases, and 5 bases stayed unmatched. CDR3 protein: CASSAQGADGYTF. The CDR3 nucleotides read TGTGCCAGTAGTGCCCAGGGGGCTGATGGCTACACCTTC.

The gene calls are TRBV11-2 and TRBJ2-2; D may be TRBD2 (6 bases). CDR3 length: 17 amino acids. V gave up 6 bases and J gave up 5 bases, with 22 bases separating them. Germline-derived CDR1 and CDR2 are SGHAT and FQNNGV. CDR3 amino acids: CASRGWEAFFGTGELFF. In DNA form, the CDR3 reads TGTGCCAGCAGGGGTTGGGAGGCTTTCTTTGGGACCGGGGAGCTGTTTTTT.

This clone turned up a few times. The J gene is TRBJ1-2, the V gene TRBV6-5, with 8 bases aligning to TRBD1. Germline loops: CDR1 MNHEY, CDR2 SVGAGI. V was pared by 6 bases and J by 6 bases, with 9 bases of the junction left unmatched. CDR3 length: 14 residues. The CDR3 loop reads CASSSTRGQNGYTF. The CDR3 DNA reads TGTGCCAGCAGCTCAACCAGGGGGCAGAATGGCTACACCTTC.

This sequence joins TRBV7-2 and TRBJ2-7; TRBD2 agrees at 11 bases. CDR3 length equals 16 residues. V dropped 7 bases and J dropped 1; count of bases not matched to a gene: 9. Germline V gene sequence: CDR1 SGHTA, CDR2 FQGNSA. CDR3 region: CASTLSGTSGSYEQYF. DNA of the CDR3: TGTGCCAGCACCCTGTCGGGGACTAGCGGTTCCTACGAGCAGTACTTC.

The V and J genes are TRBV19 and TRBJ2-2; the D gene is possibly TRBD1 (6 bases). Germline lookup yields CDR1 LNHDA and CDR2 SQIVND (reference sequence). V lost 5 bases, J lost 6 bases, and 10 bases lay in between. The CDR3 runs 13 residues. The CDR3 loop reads CASSVQGPGELFF. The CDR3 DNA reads TGTGCCAGTAGTGTACAGGGACCCGGGGAGCTGTTTTTT.

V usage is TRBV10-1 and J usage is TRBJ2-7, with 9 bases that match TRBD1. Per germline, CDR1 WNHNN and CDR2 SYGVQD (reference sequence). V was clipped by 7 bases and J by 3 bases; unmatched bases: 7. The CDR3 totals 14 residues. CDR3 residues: CASKFRDRDYEQYF. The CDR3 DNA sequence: TGCGCCAGCAAATTCCGGGACAGGGACTACGAGCAGTACTTC.

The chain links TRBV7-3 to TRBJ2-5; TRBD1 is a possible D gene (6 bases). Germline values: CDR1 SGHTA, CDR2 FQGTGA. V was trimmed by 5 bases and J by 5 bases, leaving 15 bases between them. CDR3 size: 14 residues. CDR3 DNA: TGTGCCAGCAGCACTCTGGGGGCCGGGGAGACCCAGTACTTC. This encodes CASSTLGAGETQYF.

CDR3 nucleotide sequence: TGCGCCAGCAGCCCGGGACTAGCGGGGGGGCTGGGCACAGATACGCAGTATTTT. This encodes CASSPGLAGGLGTDTQYF. The V gene is TRBV5-1, the J gene TRBJ2-3, with 16 nucleotides matching TRBD2. V dropped 4 bases and J dropped 1; count of bases not matched to a gene: 6. The CDR3 length is 18 residues. Germline lookup yields CDR1 SGHRS and CDR2 YFSETQ.

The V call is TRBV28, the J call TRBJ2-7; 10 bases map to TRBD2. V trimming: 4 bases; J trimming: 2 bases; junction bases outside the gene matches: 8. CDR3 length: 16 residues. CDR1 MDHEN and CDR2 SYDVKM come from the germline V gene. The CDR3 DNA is TGTGCCAGCAGTTCCCATTCTAGCGGGAGCACCTACGAGCAGTACTTC. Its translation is CASSSHSSGSTYEQYF.

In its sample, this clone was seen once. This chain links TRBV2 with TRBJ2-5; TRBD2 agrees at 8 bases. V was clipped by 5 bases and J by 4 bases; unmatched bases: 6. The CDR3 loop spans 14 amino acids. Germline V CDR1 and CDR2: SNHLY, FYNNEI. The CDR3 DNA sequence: TGTGCCAGCAGTCGCCTAGCGGGCATAGAGACCCAGTACTTC. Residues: CASSRLAGIETQYF.

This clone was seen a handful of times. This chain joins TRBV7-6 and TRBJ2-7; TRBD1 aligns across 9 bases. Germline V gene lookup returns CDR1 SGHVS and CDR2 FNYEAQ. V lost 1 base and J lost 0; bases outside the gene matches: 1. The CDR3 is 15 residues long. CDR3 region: CASSLGTGVSYEQYF. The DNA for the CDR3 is TGTGCCAGCAGCTTAGGGACAGGGGTCTCCTACGAGCAGTACTTC.

The CDR3 here is CSVDRGLNTEAFF. The CDR3 DNA is TGCAGCGTTGACAGGGGGCTCAACACTGAAGCTTTCTTT. The chain joins TRBV29-1 to TRBJ1-1; TRBD1 matches at 8 bases. Germline V gene data show CDR1 as SQVTM and CDR2 as ANQGSEA. Trimming at V came to 3 bases and at J to 2 bases, leaving 2 bases not matched to a gene. This CDR3 contains 13 residues.